The source of this TCR beta chain is a study of cytomegalovirus exposure and HLA in healthy donors. Study overall: Researchers found that approximately 80% of under 450 genotyped donors fell within the Caucasian-associated ancestry cluster. Whole-study results and caveats: Confirmation was obtained in vitro that a few CMV-associated chains are specific for CMV antigens. An analysis done earlier found most TCR beta V segments productive about 87% or about 30% of the time. Looking again later, the authors saw that most CMV-associated TCR beta chains seemed HLA-restricted.

Both 60 Vbeta primers and 13 Jbeta primers went into the PCR. Profiled with immunoSEQ multiplex PCR; TCRdb holds only in-frame clones, not every one. The sample yields 180,000 or so clones, 82% seen once. Details on this clone: As yet, its antigen is unknown.

With 4 bases removed from V and 1 base from J, the gap between germline ends came to 8 bases. The length of the CDR3 is 13 residues. In germline, CDR1 is SGHRS, CDR2 YFSETQ. Sequencing was carried out using PBMCs. This chain connects TRBV5-1 to TRBJ1-1; D is possibly TRBD1 (5 bases). This clonotype originated in a man aged 35 to 55 in good health and CMV-seronegative. CDR3 region: CASSPGQNTEAFF. The CDR3 coding sequence is TGCGCCAGCAGCCCCGGACAGAACACTGAAGCTTTCTTT.